These 32 T cell receptor beta chains share one sample of origin, sequenced in a study of blood T cell repertoires in COVID-19 (dated by TCRdb to 2018 to 2020). The method was the immunoSEQ multiplex PCR assay. Entries here come from immuneACCESS through TCRdb and include only in-frame sequences with V and J called. Some clones fail to appear in such tables; in the studies checked, an unresolved V gene covers under half of the shortfall, and the cause of the remainder is unknown. The sample profile shows hundreds of thousands of clones; approximately 88% of them were found once. More than 25% of the sample belongs to the ten largest clones. What was sequenced was peripheral blood. These receptors were taken from a man in his forties or fifties with acute or convalescent COVID-19.

In this sample, this clone turned up a few times. V gene TRBV27 combines with J gene TRBJ2-7; 10 bases agree with TRBD1. This CDR3 has 14 residues. Germline V gene lookup returns CDR1 MNHEY and CDR2 SMNVEV (reference sequence). Losses at the gene ends were 6 bases for V and 4 bases for J; bases not matched to a gene: 6. The chain's CDR3 is CASSIRTGGYEQYF. The CDR3 DNA is TGTGCCAGCAGCATACGGACAGGGGGATACGAGCAGTACTTC.

This clone was observed a handful of times. This sequence joins TRBV6-1 and TRBJ2-2; D unclear. The CDR3 covers 13 residues. The V end was cut by 2 bases, the J end by 5 bases, with 6 bases between. In germline, CDR1 is MNHNS, CDR2 SASEGT. The CDR3 nucleotides read TGTGCCAGCAGTGAAATCAGTACCGGGGAGCTGTTTTTT. This codes for CASSEISTGELFF.

The V call is TRBV7-6, the J call TRBJ1-5; the match to TRBD1 covers 8 bases. Germline V lookup: CDR1 SGHVS, CDR2 FNYEAQ. CDR3 length equals 15 residues. The trim removed 5 bases at V and 2 bases at J, leaving 5 bases unmatched. CDR3 amino acids: CASSPGQGGNQPQHF. The DNA for the CDR3 is TGTGCCAGCAGCCCAGGACAGGGAGGCAATCAGCCCCAGCATTTT.

As to this clone: This specimen includes other DNA sequences encoding the same CDR3. The chain uses TRBV24-1 and TRBJ2-3; 7 nucleotides align to TRBD1. Germline CDR1 reads KGHDR; CDR2 reads SFDVKD. Trimming removed 5 bases from V and 6 bases from J; junction bases left unmatched: 1. The CDR3 consists of 12 residues. The CDR3 DNA follows: TGTGCCACCAGTGGGACAGGCGATACGCAGTATTTT. The encoded protein is CATSGTGDTQYF.

This sequence joins TRBV5-1 and TRBJ2-7; D may be TRBD2 (6 bases). Looked up from germline, CDR1 is SGHRS and CDR2 is YFSETQ. This CDR3 has 15 residues. V was shortened by 4 bases and J by 2 bases, with 16 bases between the two germline ends. CDR3 loop: CASSISRESTYEQYF. CDR3 sequence (DNA): TGCGCCAGCAGCATCTCACGGGAGTCAACCTACGAGCAGTACTTC.

This sequence joins TRBV7-9 and TRBJ2-3; 8 bases line up with TRBD2. The CDR3 contains 15 residues. Germline lookup yields CDR1 SEHNR and CDR2 FQNEAQ (reference sequence). With 2 bases clipped from V and 0 bases from J, the junction kept 1 base outside the gene matches. In nucleotides, the CDR3 is TGTGCCAGCAGCTTACCTAGCGGGAGCACAGATACGCAGTATTTT. Encoded protein: CASSLPSGSTDTQYF.

This clone occurred once. The chain joins TRBV9 to TRBJ2-5; the D is unclear. The germline V gene encodes CDR1 SGDLS and CDR2 YYNGEE. The germline V and J ends were trimmed by 4 bases and 2 bases, with 15 bases remaining between them. The CDR3 totals 15 residues. The CDR3 coding sequence is TGTGCCAGCAGCCCAGCCCCGCGCGGACAAGAGACCCAGTACTTC. Residues: CASSPAPRGQETQYF.

V and J are TRBV28 and TRBJ1-3; D not resolved. The CDR3 has 13 amino acids. CDR1 and CDR2 from the germline V gene are MDHEN and SYDVKM. Between the trimmed V and J ends, which lost 8 bases and 2 bases, there was a span of 10 bases. The DNA of the CDR3 is TGTGCCAGCCTGCGTGCGGCTGGAAACACCATATATTTT. Protein sequence: CASLRAAGNTIYF.

The sample holds a few counts of this clone. The rearrangement joins TRBV7-9 to TRBJ1-2; D not resolved. Germline V gene data show CDR1 as SEHNR and CDR2 as FQNEAQ (reference sequence). This CDR3 region has 12 residues. V was clipped by 5 bases and J by 5 bases, with 9 bases between them. CDR3 in amino acids: CASSPERYGYTF. CDR3 in DNA: TGTGCCAGCAGCCCAGAGAGGTATGGCTACACCTTC.

The chain links TRBV18 to TRBJ1-5; possible D gene TRBD1, 6 bases. Germline V gene data show CDR1 as KGHSH and CDR2 as LQKENI. Trimming left V 2 bases short and J 7 bases short, with 15 bases between. This CDR3 comprises 15 residues. CDR3 sequence reads: CASSPLQGSEQPQHF. DNA of the CDR3: TGTGCCAGCTCACCATTGCAGGGGTCGGAGCAGCCCCAGCATTTT.

This sequence joins TRBV19 and TRBJ2-7; 7 bases map to TRBD2. J was trimmed by 6 bases and V by 0 bases; bases with no gene match: 8. Germline lookup yields CDR1 LNHDA and CDR2 SQIVND (reference sequence). CDR3 size: 15 residues. In DNA, the CDR3 is TGTGCCAGTAGTATAGATCCAGCGGGAAGGGGCGAGCAGTACTTC. Its protein is CASSIDPAGRGEQYF.

V usage is TRBV11-2 and J usage is TRBJ2-3, with 8 nucleotides matching TRBD1. Unmatched junction bases numbered 12, after V lost 5 bases and J lost 2 bases. The CDR3 loop spans 17 amino acids. Germline CDR1 SGHAT, CDR2 FQNNGV. Here the CDR3 reads CASSPRQGSFHTDTQYF. The CDR3 DNA is TGTGCCAGCAGCCCTAGACAGGGGTCCTTTCACACAGATACGCAGTATTTT.

The chain combines TRBV5-1 with TRBJ2-1; 11 positions agree with TRBD2. The CDR3 has 18 amino acids. V lost 2 bases, J lost 0 bases, and 7 bases stayed unmatched. Looked up from germline, CDR1 is SGHRS and CDR2 is YFSETQ. CDR3 sequence reads: CASSLGLAGTVSYNEQFF. The CDR3 region has the DNA TGCGCCAGCAGCTTAGGACTAGCGGGTACGGTCTCCTACAATGAGCAGTTCTTC. The full variable domain, in which reference TRBV5-1 and TRBJ2-1 provide the parts outside the CDR3, is KAGVTQTPRYLIKTRGQQVTLSCSPISGHRSVSWYQQTPGQGLQFLFEYFSETQRNKGNFPGRFSGRQFSNSRSEMNVSTLELGDSALYLCASSLGLAGTVSYNEQFFGPGTRLTVL.

V and J are TRBV11-2 and TRBJ2-7, with D possibly matching TRBD1 (6 bases). Trimming cost V 5 bases and J 5 bases, with 10 bases left between them. Per germline, CDR1 SGHAT and CDR2 FQNNGV. This CDR3 spans 12 amino acids. The DNA for the CDR3 is TGTGCCAGCAGCCTTACAGGGAACGAGCAGTACTTC. Protein sequence: CASSLTGNEQYF.

The chain couples TRBV5-3 to TRBJ1-4; 8 bases are a match to TRBD1. TRBV5-3 is noted as an ORF with a role that remains uncertain. The CDR3 loop spans 14 amino acids. V lost 1 base to trimming and J lost 7 bases; unmatched junction nucleotides: 3. CDR3 nucleotides: TGTGCCAGAAGCTTGTGGACAGGGCTTGAAAAACTGTTTTTT. Residues: CARSLWTGLEKLFF.

There are a few counts of this clone. The J gene is TRBJ2-1, the V gene TRBV25-1; D might be TRBD2 (6 bases). The V end was cut by 5 bases, the J end by 8 bases, with 10 bases between. CDR1 is MGHDK and CDR2 is SYGVNS in the germline V gene. The CDR3 runs to 12 residues. The chain's CDR3 is CASSPPGDEQFF. The CDR3 nucleotides are TGTGCCAGCAGTCCCCCGGGGGATGAGCAGTTCTTC.

J is TRBJ1-2 and V is TRBV19; the match to TRBD1 covers 7 bases. Trimming removed 4 bases from V and 0 bases from J; junction bases left unmatched: 5. Germline CDR1 LNHDA, CDR2 SQIVND (reference sequence). The CDR3 length is 15 residues. This CDR3 reads CASSNGQDANYGYTF. Written as DNA, the CDR3 is TGTGCCAGTAGTAACGGACAGGATGCTAACTATGGCTACACCTTC.

The genes are TRBV5-1 and TRBJ2-2, with TRBD2 matching over 12 bases. The V segment lost 0 bases and the J segment 2 bases; nucleotides outside the gene matches: 11. CDR1 SGHRS and CDR2 YFSETQ come from the germline V gene. The CDR3 contains 20 residues. The DNA for the CDR3 is TGCGCCAGCAGCTTGGCTTGGGCTAGCGGGAGGGCCGGCAACACCGGGGAGCTGTTTTTT. Translating it yields CASSLAWASGRAGNTGELFF.

J is TRBJ2-7 and V is TRBV5-4, with D perhaps TRBD1 (6 bases). The germline V gene has CDR1 SGHNT and CDR2 YYREEE (reference sequence). This CDR3 is 15 amino acids long. The V gene lost 4 bases and the J gene lost 0 bases, with 14 bases spanning the gap. The chain's CDR3 is CASSPGGGNSYEQYF. In DNA, the CDR3 is TGTGCCAGCAGCCCTGGGGGCGGAAACTCCTACGAGCAGTACTTC.

The V gene is TRBV19, the J gene TRBJ1-1; D not resolved. This CDR3 is 13 amino acids long. Germline CDR1 reads LNHDA; CDR2 reads SQIVND (reference sequence). The germline V and J ends were trimmed by 5 bases and 1 base, with 8 bases remaining between them. The CDR3 sequence is CASSQIPNTEAFF. DNA for the CDR3: TGTGCCAGTAGTCAGATTCCGAACACTGAAGCTTTCTTT.

The J gene is TRBJ1-4, the V gene TRBV7-9; weak D call: TRBD1 (6 bases). Germline CDR1 and CDR2: SEHNR and FQNEAQ (reference sequence). The CDR3 spans 14 residues. The V and J ends lost 4 bases and 7 bases respectively, with 13 bases between them. The CDR3 coding sequence is TGTGCCAGCAGCTCGATGGGGGGGCGTGAAAAACTGTTTTTT. Encoded protein: CASSSMGGREKLFF.

The chain links TRBV5-4 to TRBJ2-2, with 14 nucleotides matching TRBD2. CDR1 and CDR2 (germline): SGHNT, YYREEE (reference sequence). Trimming took 4 bases from V and 5 from J; bases not matched to a gene: 7. This CDR3 contains 17 residues. In DNA, the CDR3 is TGTGCCAGCAGCCCCACAAGGACTAGCGGGAGGACCGGGGAGCTGTTTTTT. It translates to CASSPTRTSGRTGELFF.

This clone was found once. The chain recombines TRBV7-8 with TRBJ1-1; D unclear. The CDR3 contains 15 residues. The ends were cut back, 1 base at V and 4 bases at J, with 13 bases in the middle. Germline lookup yields CDR1 SGHVS and CDR2 FQNEAQ. CDR3 DNA: TGTGCCAGCAGCTTAGTAGAGATTCGTGGCACTGAAGCTTTCTTT. As protein: CASSLVEIRGTEAFF.

CDR3 sequence: CASSLWSGFSEKLFF. DNA for the CDR3: TGTGCCAGCAGTTTATGGTCGGGTTTTAGTGAAAAACTGTTTTTT. V gene TRBV27 combines with J gene TRBJ1-4; D is uncertain. V lost 1 base, J lost 7 bases, and 13 bases lay in between. CDR3 length: 15 amino acids. The germline gives CDR1 MNHEY, CDR2 SMNVEV (reference sequence).

The rearrangement links TRBV4-1 to TRBJ2-2, with 16 bases identical to TRBD2. After removal of 3 bases from V and 1 base from J, the junction contained 5 bases not matched to a gene. Germline V gene data show CDR1 as MGHRA and CDR2 as YSYEKL. The CDR3 spans 19 residues. The CDR3 DNA sequence: TGCGCCAGCAGCCAGACAGGGACTAGCGGGAGGGTGAACACCGGGGAGCTGTTTTTT. Amino acids: CASSQTGTSGRVNTGELFF.

This chain links TRBV7-8 with TRBJ1-2; D call uncertain. The length of the CDR3 is 13 residues. Germline CDR1 and CDR2: SGHVS and FQNEAQ. Trimming took 5 bases from V and 2 from J, leaving 9 bases between them. The CDR3, as DNA: TGTGCCAGCAGCGGCGGGGTCAACTATGGCTACACCTTC. This codes for CASSGGVNYGYTF. Full variable domain (rest looked up from reference TRBV7-8 and TRBJ1-2): GAGVSQSPRYKVAKRGQDVALRCDPISGHVSLFWYQQALGQGPEFLTYFQNEAQLDKSGLPSDRFFAERPEGSVSTLKIQRTQQEDSAVYLCASSGGVNYGYTFGSGTRLTVV.

This chain links TRBV9 with TRBJ2-5; TRBD2 matches 14 bases. The V segment lost 4 bases and the J segment 2 bases; nucleotides outside the gene matches: 4. This CDR3 spans 16 amino acids. CDR1 SGDLS and CDR2 YYNGEE come from the germline V gene. The CDR3 region has the DNA TGTGCCAGCAGCACCCGACTAGCGGGAGGGCAAGAGACCCAGTACTTC. Protein: CASSTRLAGGQETQYF. The whole variable domain, remainder taken from reference TRBV9 and TRBJ2-5, is DSGVTQTPKHLITATGQRVTLRCSPRSGDLSVYWYQQSLDQGLQFLIQYYNGEERAKGNILERFSAQQFPDLHSELNLSSLELGDSALYFCASSTRLAGGQETQYFGPGTRLLVL.

This chain connects TRBV5-6 to TRBJ2-7; the match to TRBD1 covers 10 bases. Germline CDR1 SGHDT, CDR2 YYEEEE. The CDR3 covers 13 residues. J gave up 5 bases and V 7 bases, and 6 bases lay outside the gene matches. CDR3 in DNA: TGTGCCAGCTCCTACGGGACAGGGGACGAGCAGTACTTC. This encodes CASSYGTGDEQYF.

V gene TRBV5-4 combines with J gene TRBJ2-2, with D perhaps matching TRBD1 (6 bases). Trimming took 4 bases from V and 7 from J, leaving 14 bases between them. There are 14 residues in the CDR3. From germline, CDR1 is SGHNT and CDR2 YYREEE (reference sequence). This chain's CDR3 is CASSPQGIGGELFF. The CDR3 DNA follows: TGTGCCAGCAGCCCCCAGGGGATTGGCGGGGAGCTGTTTTTT.

This chain uses TRBV5-1 with TRBJ1-1; 8 positions agree with TRBD1. The CDR3 runs to 14 residues. Germline V gene sequence: CDR1 SGHRS, CDR2 YFSETQ. V shed 2 bases, J shed 10 bases, and the junction held 10 bases outside the gene matches. The DNA of the CDR3 is TGCGCCAGCAGCTTTACGGGACAGGCAACTAGAGCTTTCTTT. This gives the protein CASSFTGQATRAFF. Using reference TRBV5-1 and TRBJ1-1 for the parts outside the CDR3, the full variable domain is KAGVTQTPRYLIKTRGQQVTLSCSPISGHRSVSWYQQTPGQGLQFLFEYFSETQRNKGNFPGRFSGRQFSNSRSEMNVSTLELGDSALYLCASSFTGQATRAFFGQGTRLTVV.

V usage is TRBV30 and J usage is TRBJ2-3; TRBD2 is a possible D gene (6 bases). V was cut by 4 bases and J by 8 bases, with 16 bases left in between. CDR1 and CDR2 (germline): GTSNPN, SVGIG (reference sequence). The length of the CDR3 is 13 residues. CDR3 coding DNA: TGTGCCTGGAACACGGGAGACGGGGTTACGCAGTATTTT. The encoded protein is CAWNTGDGVTQYF.

V gene TRBV4-2 combines with J gene TRBJ2-7, with 8 nucleotides matching TRBD1. The CDR3 totals 18 residues. From germline, CDR1 is LGHNA and CDR2 YNFKEQ. V lost 3 bases, J lost 0 bases, and 13 bases stayed unmatched. As DNA, the CDR3 is TGTGCCAGCAGCCACCCTGATTGGACAGGGAGCCTCTCCTACGAGCAGTACTTC. It encodes CASSHPDWTGSLSYEQYF.